The 21 T cell receptor beta chains below all came from one sample that was sequenced in a study of blood T cells in healthy people across ages. PCR was performed a second time for roughly 6 to 12 cycles using a sample-barcoded 5' primer and a J-beta primer mix. TCRdb reprocessed the 5' RACE reads with MiXCR, giving one entry per CDR3 protein. This table holds roughly 680,000 distinct CDR3 sequences, 52% found once. The sample was blood. Every receptor here comes from a woman older than 75 in good health.

V gene TRBV6-5 combines with J gene TRBJ2-5; no definite D call. This CDR3 has 15 residues. Germline V lookup: CDR1 MNHEY, CDR2 SVGAGI. V lost 7 bases and J lost 3, with 18 bases in between. The CDR3 DNA is TGTGCCAGCACCCTGGACCCCAACTTGGAAGAGACCCAGTACTTC. It translates to CASTLDPNLEETQYF.

The V and J genes are TRBV11-2 and TRBJ2-1, with 8 nucleotides matching TRBD1. This CDR3 has 14 amino acids. Losses at the gene ends were 5 bases for V and 10 bases for J; bases not matched to a gene: 10. The germline gives CDR1 SGHAT, CDR2 FQNNGV. CDR3 sequence (DNA): TGTGCCAGCAGCAACACAGGGGGATCCGGGGAGCAGTTCTTC. Amino acids: CASSNTGGSGEQFF.

This clonotype was seen ten or more times. The CDR3 loop is CAISEDWVSINIQYF. CDR3 bases: TGTGCCATCAGTGAGGATTGGGTCTCCATAAACATTCAGTACTTC. The chain combines TRBV10-3 with TRBJ2-4; D gene uncertain. The CDR3 contains 15 residues. Germline V gene data show CDR1 as ENHRY and CDR2 as SYGVKD. V was clipped by 2 bases and J by 6 bases, with 14 bases between them.

This clonotype occurred a few times. The J gene is TRBJ2-2, the V gene TRBV12-3 or TRBV12-4; 7 positions match TRBD1. There are 14 residues in the CDR3. Germline trimming cut 6 bases from V and 3 bases from J; bases unmatched to any gene: 4. The CDR3 here is CASRRQGDTGELFF. For the CDR3, the DNA is TGTGCCAGCAGACGACAGGGTGACACCGGGGAGCTGTTTTTT.

This rearrangement joins TRBV5-1 to TRBJ2-5; 10 bases match TRBD2. Trimming at V came to 2 bases and at J to 0 bases, leaving 16 bases not matched to a gene. Germline V CDR1 and CDR2: SGHRS, YFSETQ. The CDR3 extends over 20 amino acids. The CDR3 bases are TGCGCCAGCAGCTTCGAACCATCGAGCGGGAGGGTTTGGTACCAAGAGACCCAGTACTTC. This gives the protein CASSFEPSSGRVWYQETQYF.

This clonotype was observed at least ten times. J is TRBJ2-1 and V is TRBV7-3; perhaps TRBD1 as D (5 bases). With 1 base removed from V and 0 bases from J, the gap between germline ends came to 13 bases. CDR3 size: 17 residues. Germline CDR1 is SGHTA and CDR2 is FQGTGA. The CDR3 region is CASSLRTHQSSYNEQFF. CDR3 nucleotide sequence: TGTGCCAGCAGCTTAAGGACACACCAGAGCTCCTACAATGAGCAGTTCTTC.

The chain uses TRBV2 and TRBJ2-2; 10 bases agree with TRBD1. Per the germline V gene, CDR1 is SNHLY and CDR2 is FYNNEI. The CDR3 runs 15 residues. With V trimmed by 8 bases and J by 5 bases, 8 bases remained unmatched. Here the CDR3 DNA reads TGTGCCAGCCGGGACAGGGGTGTGAAAACCGGGGAGCTGTTTTTT. It is translated as CASRDRGVKTGELFF.

This clonotype has a count of ten or more. The chain recombines TRBV3-1 with TRBJ2-7; 7 bases are a match to TRBD1. V lost 2 bases, J lost 3 bases, and 10 bases stayed unmatched. This CDR3 has 16 residues. The germline CDR1 and CDR2 sequences are LGHDT and YNNKEL (reference sequence). The DNA of the CDR3 is TGTGCCAGCAGCCAACAACGGACAGGCCCCCACTACGAGCAGTACTTC. Translating it yields CASSQQRTGPHYEQYF.

This clonotype showed up just once. This chain joins TRBV5-1 and TRBJ2-7; 9 bases match TRBD2. The CDR3 covers 15 residues. Unmatched junction bases numbered 2, after V lost 1 base and J lost 0 bases. Germline values: CDR1 SGHRS, CDR2 YFSETQ. For the CDR3, the DNA is TGCGCCAGCAGCTTGAATAGCGGGAGCTCCTACGAGCAGTACTTC. It yields the protein CASSLNSGSSYEQYF. The whole variable domain, remainder taken from reference TRBV5-1 and TRBJ2-7, is KAGVTQTPRYLIKTRGQQVTLSCSPISGHRSVSWYQQTPGQGLQFLFEYFSETQRNKGNFPGRFSGRQFSNSRSEMNVSTLELGDSALYLCASSLNSGSSYEQYFGPGTRLTVT.

In its sample, this clonotype was seen many times. The chain employs TRBV5-1 and TRBJ2-1, with TRBD2 matching over 10 bases. V dropped 4 bases and J dropped 5; count of bases not matched to a gene: 3. This CDR3 has 14 residues. Germline V gives CDR1 SGHRS, CDR2 YFSETQ. CDR3: CASSLGTSDNEQFF. The CDR3 DNA follows: TGCGCCAGCAGCCTGGGGACTAGCGACAATGAGCAGTTCTTC.

This clonotype was counted between two and nine times. The rearrangement uses TRBV29-1 and TRBJ2-7, with 9 bases identical to TRBD1. The germline V gene encodes CDR1 SQVTM and CDR2 ANQGSEA. The CDR3 is 14 residues long. V shed 2 bases, J shed 4 bases, and the junction held 6 bases outside the gene matches. CDR3 bases: TGCAGCGTTGAAATAGGACAGGGGAATTACGAGCAGTACTTC. The encoded protein is CSVEIGQGNYEQYF.

The CDR3 reads CSARRQGNEQFF. The CDR3 region has the DNA TGCAGTGCTAGGAGGCAGGGCAATGAGCAGTTCTTC. The J gene is TRBJ2-1, the V gene TRBV20-1, with a tentative D call TRBD1 (5 bases). Germline V gives CDR1 DFQATT, CDR2 SNEGSKA (reference sequence). The CDR3 extends over 12 amino acids. Deletions cut 3 bases from V and 6 bases from J, with 9 bases between.

This clonotype was detected only a few times. CDR3: CASSNNYEQYF. The CDR3 nucleotides are TGTGCCAGCAGCAACAACTACGAGCAGTACTTC. This rearrangement joins TRBV27 to TRBJ2-7; D not certain. Germline-derived CDR1 and CDR2 are MNHEY and SMNVEV (reference sequence). CDR3 length: 11 amino acids. Trimming cost V 6 bases and J 3 bases, with 6 bases left between them.

In the case of this clonotype: This may be a read error: a much more frequent sequence differs by one nucleotide. The V and J genes are TRBV2 and TRBJ2-7, with TRBD2 matching 8 bases. This CDR3 spans 16 amino acids. In germline, CDR1 is SNHLY, CDR2 FYNNEI. J was trimmed by 7 bases and V by 7 bases; bases with no gene match: 18. CDR3 sequence (DNA): TGTGCCAGCACTTTTACGGGAGGGCCCTCCTACAATGAGCAGTACTTC. This codes for CASTFTGGPSYNEQYF.

In its sample, this clonotype was seen once. The junction does not match germline at one end; this may be a read error. The gene calls are TRBV6-5 and TRBJ1-6; no reliable D call. The CDR3 sequence is 18 residues long. The germline V gene encodes CDR1 MNHEY and CDR2 SVGAGI. The CDR3 DNA follows: TGTGCCAGCAGTTACTCGACCAGGATCCTCTCCTATACTTCACCCCTCCACTTT. Its protein is CASSYSTRILSYTSPLHF.

The rearrangement uses TRBV4-2 and TRBJ2-3; 9 bases are a match to TRBD2. The CDR3 is 16 residues long. The V gene's germline CDR1 is LGHNA and CDR2 YNFKEQ. Trimming cost V 0 bases and J 6 bases; bases outside gene matches: 7. CDR3 loop: CASSQEAASGADTQYF. The CDR3, as DNA: TGTGCCAGCAGCCAAGAGGCGGCTAGCGGGGCGGATACGCAGTATTTT.

Worth noting for this clonotype: A read error may be the cause here, since a much bigger clone is one base away. This chain joins TRBV5-1 and TRBJ2-1, with 7 bases matching TRBD2. This CDR3 is 15 amino acids long. The germline CDR1 and CDR2 sequences are SGHRS and YFSETQ. Trimming took 2 bases from V and 3 from J; bases not matched to a gene: 5. Written as DNA, the CDR3 is TGCGCCAGCAGCTTACGAGCGGGGAACTACAATGAGCAGTTCTTC. Amino acids: CASSLRAGNYNEQFF.

CDR3 DNA: TGTGCCACCAGCAGGGACAGACGATACGAGCAGTACTTC. Translation: CATSRDRRYEQYF. V and J are TRBV15 and TRBJ2-4; a possible D gene is TRBD1 (6 bases). The J call may be mistaken, given a closer DNA end match to TRBJ2-7. CDR3 length: 13 amino acids. From germline, CDR1 is LNHNV and CDR2 YYDKDF (reference sequence).

Comment on this clonotype: A clone one base away is much larger, so this may be a read error. Because it lacks the conserved phenylalanine or tryptophan at the end, this CDR3 is likely a read error. The V gene is TRBV20-1, the J gene TRBJ2-3, with D possibly matching TRBD1 (5 bases). The CDR3 sequence is 15 residues long. Germline V gene data show CDR1 as DFQATT and CDR2 as SNEGSKA (reference sequence). V was pared by 6 bases and J by 0 bases, with 16 bases between. The CDR3 coding sequence is TGCAGTGCCAGGGCTACGTGGATTAGCACAGATACGCAGTATTAT. This encodes CSARATWISTDTQYY.

About this clonotype itself: The junction departs from the called germline gene at one end, perhaps through a read error. This rearrangement joins TRBV20-1 to TRBJ2-1; TRBD2 matches at 14 bases. Per germline, CDR1 DFQATT and CDR2 SNEGSKA (reference sequence). The CDR3 contains 15 residues. CDR3 loop: CSAADGTSGGNGQFF. As DNA, the CDR3 is TGCAGTGCTGCAGATGGGACTAGCGGGGGCAATGGGCAGTTCTTC.

This clonotype was observed a few times. The CDR3 region is CASSREGAGVLGEQYF. Written as DNA, the CDR3 is TGTGCCAGCAGCCGAGAAGGAGCGGGAGTCTTAGGTGAGCAGTACTTC. The chain links TRBV4-2 to TRBJ2-5, with TRBD2 matching over 8 bases. Germline CDR1 reads LGHNA; CDR2 reads YNFKEQ. V lost 4 bases to trimming and J lost 11 bases; unmatched junction nucleotides: 18. The CDR3 extends over 16 amino acids.